This T cell receptor beta chain was found in a study of T cells in Graves' hyperthyroidism and ophthalmopathy. In the study overall: Peripheral blood collection took place at initial diagnosis, before any treatment. Study outcomes and limitations: A model built on 13 V-J features separated ophthalmopathy from stable hyperthyroidism.

This clonotype was recorded many times. Antigen unknown. Amplified TCR beta CDR3 regions derived from RNA transcripts. The HTBI set primed first-round TCR CDR3 RT-PCR. Using its own MiXCR run on the multiplex PCR reads, TCRdb lists one record per CDR3 protein. There are a few hundred thousand distinct CDR3 sequences in the sample; 15% to 19% occur only once, and 28% lies in the top ten. The CDR3 loop spans 16 amino acids. J was trimmed by 1 base and V by 1 base; bases with no gene match: 5. The germline gives CDR1 PRHDT, CDR2 FYEKMQ (reference sequence). Cells are PBMCs isolated from 10 ml of fresh blood.

The source of this sequence is a woman aged 18 to 35 with Graves' hyperthyroidism that later progressed to Graves' ophthalmopathy. V gene TRBV13 combines with J gene TRBJ2-3, with TRBD2 identical over 7 bases. The sample taken for sequencing was blood. The CDR3 sequence: CASSLDGGRGTDTQYF. Here the CDR3 DNA reads TGTGCCAGCAGCTTAGATGGCGGGAGAGGCACAGATACGCAGTATTTT.